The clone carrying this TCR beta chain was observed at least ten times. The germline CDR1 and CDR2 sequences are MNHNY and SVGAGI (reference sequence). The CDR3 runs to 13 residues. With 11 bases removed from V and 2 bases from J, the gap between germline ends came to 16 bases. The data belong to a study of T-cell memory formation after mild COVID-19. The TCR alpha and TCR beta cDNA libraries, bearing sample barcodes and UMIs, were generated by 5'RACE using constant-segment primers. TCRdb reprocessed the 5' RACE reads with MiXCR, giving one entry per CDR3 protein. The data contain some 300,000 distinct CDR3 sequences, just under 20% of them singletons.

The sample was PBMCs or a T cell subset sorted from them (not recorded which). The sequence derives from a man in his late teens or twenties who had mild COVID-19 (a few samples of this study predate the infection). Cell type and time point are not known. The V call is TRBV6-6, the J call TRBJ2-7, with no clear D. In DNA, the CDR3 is TGTGCCCGTTCCGCGGTTTGCCCCTACGAGCAGTACGTC. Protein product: CARSAVCPYEQYV.